The T cell receptor beta chain described here comes from a study of blood T cell repertoires in COVID-19. Overall study: Material from acute and convalescent COVID-19 was sourced from the United States, Italy and Spain. In each case, the material was cDNA or gDNA derived from T cells, B-cell-depleted T cells, or PBMCs.

Produced via immunoSEQ multiplex PCR; TCRdb's table is partial and in-frame only. Of about 260,000 clones detected, approximately 86% appear once; the ten largest clones hold roughly 4.9%. Trimming took 6 bases from V and 0 from J, leaving 12 bases between them. Germline V lookup: CDR1 KGHSH, CDR2 LQKENI. The CDR3 has 15 residues. Enrolled during active infection, Seattle patients were then followed longitudinally. The chain combines TRBV18 with TRBJ2-1; tentatively, D is TRBD1 (6 bases). This TCR derives from a woman aged 55 to 70 with COVID-19, enrolled during active disease. Sample: peripheral blood. DNA of the CDR3: TGTGCCAGCTCGCCGACAGGCGGCTCCTACAATGAGCAGTTCTTC. Its translation is CASSPTGGSYNEQFF.